This passage covers 32 T cell receptor beta chains from one sample sequenced in a study of T cells after yellow fever vaccination. From the 5' RACE reads, TCRdb called clonotypes with MiXCR, one entry per CDR3 protein. This table has some 120,000 distinct CDR3 sequences, roughly 9% appearing once. Specimen: CD8+ T cells sorted from PBMCs, collected on the day of the yellow fever booster vaccination. These receptors were taken from a man aged 18 to 30 who received the YFV17D yellow fever vaccine.

This clonotype was observed at least ten times. The chain combines TRBV20-1 with TRBJ2-7; 13 bases agree with TRBD2. J lost 3 bases, V lost 7 bases, and 3 bases had no gene match. This CDR3 comprises 13 residues. Germline V lookup: CDR1 DFQATT, CDR2 SNEGSKA (reference sequence). The CDR3 loop reads CSVWTSGGYEQYV. The CDR3 coding sequence is TGCAGTGTATGGACTAGCGGGGGCTACGAGCAGTACGTC.

This chain uses TRBV10-3 with TRBJ2-7, with 7 bases lining up with TRBD2. The CDR3 has 14 amino acids. CDR1 is ENHRY and CDR2 is SYGVKD in the germline V gene. With 10 bases clipped from V and 1 base from J, the junction kept 10 bases outside the gene matches. This chain's CDR3 is CATWTGGLSYEQYV. CDR3 DNA sequence: TGTGCCACCTGGACGGGGGGTTTGTCCTACGAGCAGTACGTC.

This clonotype was seen many times. The V call is TRBV5-5, the J call TRBJ1-5; D is perhaps TRBD1 (5 bases). CDR1 is SGHKS and CDR2 is YYEKEE in the germline V gene (reference sequence). V was trimmed by 4 bases and J by 4 bases, leaving 6 bases between them. The CDR3 contains 12 residues. The CDR3 region is CASSGGNQPQHF. CDR3 DNA: TGTGCCAGCAGCGGGGGGAATCAGCCCCAGCATTTT.

The chain recombines TRBV11-2 with TRBJ1-1, with D tentatively TRBD1 (5 bases). The germline CDR1 and CDR2 sequences are SGHAT and FQNNGV. Trimming left V 1 base short and J 2 bases short, with 5 bases between. This CDR3 has 13 amino acids. CDR3 in amino acids: CASSLGDNTEAFF. The CDR3 region has the DNA TGTGCCAGCAGCTTAGGGGACAACACTGAAGCTTTCTTT.

The gene calls are TRBV7-2 and TRBJ2-3; D unresolved. The V gene's germline CDR1 is SGHTA and CDR2 FQGNSA. The ends were cut back, 6 bases at V and 6 bases at J, with 10 bases in the middle. CDR3 length: 12 amino acids. Here the CDR3 reads CASRPQSDTQYF. The CDR3 DNA reads TGTGCCAGCAGGCCGCAGTCGGATACGCAGTATTTT.

In its sample, this clonotype was seen many times. For the CDR3, the DNA is TGTGCCAGCAGCTTGGCCGGGACACATTCCTACGAGCAGTACGTC. It translates to CASSLAGTHSYEQYV. The chain joins TRBV5-6 to TRBJ2-7, with D possibly matching TRBD1 (6 bases). Germline V gene lookup returns CDR1 SGHDT and CDR2 YYEEEE. This CDR3 spans 15 amino acids. V was shortened by 0 bases and J by 1 base, with 11 bases between the two germline ends.

CDR3 nucleotides: TGTGCCAGCAGCTTAGACGGCGAGCAGTACTTC. This translates into CASSLDGEQYF. The chain recombines TRBV7-2 with TRBJ2-7, with D unresolved. In germline, CDR1 is SGHTA, CDR2 FQGNSA. The V end lost 1 base, the J end lost 6 bases, and 4 bases lay between the germline ends. The CDR3 is 11 residues long. Full variable domain (outside the CDR3, taken from reference TRBV7-2 and TRBJ2-7): GAGVSQSPSNKVTEKGKDVELRCDPISGHTALYWYRQSLGQGLEFLIYFQGNSAPDKSGLPSDRFSAERTGGSVSTLTIQRTQQEDSAVYLCASSLDGEQYFGPGTRLTVT.

This clonotype was counted ten times or more. The genes are TRBV6-6 and TRBJ2-7; the D is unclear. Germline assignment: CDR1 MNHNY and CDR2 SVGAGI (reference sequence). The CDR3 contains 15 residues. The germline V and J ends were trimmed by 5 bases and 3 bases, with 17 bases remaining between them. The CDR3 loop is CASSGINGPIYEQYF. Written as DNA, the CDR3 is TGTGCCAGCAGTGGGATAAACGGACCGATCTACGAGCAGTACTTC.

The CDR3 DNA is TGTGCCAGCAGCAACTGGGACTTATTGTCTTACGCTGAAGCTTTCTTT. Translated: CASSNWDLLSYAEAFF. This chain connects TRBV5-5 to TRBJ1-1; perhaps TRBD1 as D (5 bases). The V gene lost 4 bases and the J gene lost 6 bases, with 22 bases spanning the gap. The CDR3 is 16 amino acids. In germline, CDR1 is SGHKS, CDR2 YYEKEE (reference sequence).

CDR3 in amino acids: CASSYSIAPRSYNEQFF. The CDR3 coding sequence is TGTGCCAGCAGTTACTCGATAGCTCCGCGATCCTACAATGAGCAGTTCTTC. This chain uses TRBV6-5 with TRBJ2-1; D is unresolved. This CDR3 region has 17 residues. With 0 bases removed from V and 1 base from J, the gap between germline ends came to 13 bases. Germline CDR1 and CDR2: MNHEY and SVGAGI.

Concerning this clonotype: A clone one base away is much larger, so this may be a read error. The chain links TRBV4-1 to TRBJ2-3, with TRBD2 identical over 10 bases. The germline gives CDR1 MGHRA, CDR2 YSYEKL. This CDR3 has 19 residues. CDR3 sequence: CASSQDRLAGGTSTDTRYF. Written as DNA, the CDR3 is TGCGCCAGCAGCCAAGATCGGTTAGCGGGGGGTACGAGCACAGATACGCGGTATTTT.

This clonotype has a count of ten or more. In DNA, the CDR3 is TGTGCCAGCAGTCCTGGGACTAGCGGGGGCTCTAGGGTAGAGACCCAGTACTTC. Translation: CASSPGTSGGSRVETQYF. The chain carries TRBV12-3 or TRBV12-4 and TRBJ2-5; 14 nucleotides agree with TRBD2. After removal of 5 bases from V and 4 bases from J, the junction contained 12 bases not matched to a gene. The CDR3 loop spans 18 amino acids.

The CDR3 loop reads CATSTGQGQETQYF. For the CDR3, the DNA is TGTGCCACCAGTACCGGTCAGGGGCAAGAGACCCAGTACTTC. This chain joins TRBV24-1 and TRBJ2-5; tentative D call: TRBD1 (6 bases). This CDR3 is built from 14 residues. Germline V CDR1 and CDR2: KGHDR, SFDVKD. V dropped 6 bases and J dropped 2 bases, with 12 bases sitting between them.

This clonotype was observed many times. The J gene is TRBJ2-3, the V gene TRBV6-5; 10 positions match TRBD2. This CDR3 is built from 15 residues. The V and J ends lost 7 bases and 0 bases, in that order; junction bases with no gene match: 4. Germline CDR1 reads MNHEY; CDR2 reads SVGAGI. The DNA of the CDR3 is TGTGCCAGCACCATAGCGGGGGGAAGCACAGATACGCAGTATTTT. This gives the protein CASTIAGGSTDTQYF.

This clonotype was seen a handful of times. The chain combines TRBV4-2 with TRBJ2-1; D remains unclear. Trimming cost V 0 bases and J 0 bases, with 15 bases left between them. The V gene's germline CDR1 is LGHNA and CDR2 YNFKEQ. The CDR3 extends over 18 amino acids. CDR3 sequence (DNA): TGTGCCAGCAGCCAAGATCGTGGCAGGCGGAGCTCCTACAATGAGCAGTTCTTC. Protein sequence: CASSQDRGRRSSYNEQFF.

This clonotype was found a few times. The V call is TRBV6-5, the J call TRBJ1-1, with 9 nucleotides matching TRBD1. The CDR3 is made up of 14 amino acids. Trimming cost V 6 bases and J 1 base; bases outside gene matches: 3. From germline, CDR1 is MNHEY and CDR2 SVGAGI. This CDR3 is CASRPGQGNTEAFF. For the CDR3, the DNA is TGTGCCAGCAGACCGGGACAGGGGAACACTGAAGCTTTCTTT.

Ten or more counts support this clonotype. The genes are TRBV5-6 and TRBJ1-5; D is ambiguous. Germline lookup yields CDR1 SGHDT and CDR2 YYEEEE. The CDR3 is made up of 14 amino acids. Trimming stripped 3 bases from V and 2 bases from J, with 9 bases between. Here the CDR3 DNA reads TGTGCCAGCAGCTATTTCGGGGGCAATCAGCCCCAGCATTTT. Translated, it gives CASSYFGGNQPQHF.

This clonotype was found a few times. The chain is built from TRBV6-2 or TRBV6-3 and TRBJ2-1; tentative D call: TRBD2 (6 bases). V dropped 8 bases and J dropped 8 bases, with 22 bases sitting between them. The CDR3 sequence is 15 residues long. The germline V gene encodes CDR1 MNHEY and CDR2 SVGEGT. The CDR3 here is CASWGRGALGDEQFF. The DNA for the CDR3 is TGTGCCAGCTGGGGTCGCGGGGCCCTAGGCGATGAGCAGTTCTTC.

The gene calls are TRBV20-1 and TRBJ2-5; D not resolved. The CDR3 contains 12 residues. Trimming pared 3 bases from V and 4 bases from J, leaving 9 bases between. The germline V gene has CDR1 DFQATT and CDR2 SNEGSKA (reference sequence). The CDR3 loop reads CSARTEAETQYF. The CDR3 nucleotides read TGCAGTGCTAGGACCGAGGCAGAGACCCAGTACTTC.

Many counts were recorded for this clonotype. The V gene is TRBV20-1, the J gene TRBJ2-1; 12 nucleotides align to TRBD2. The V segment lost 2 bases and the J segment 6 bases; nucleotides outside the gene matches: 2. The germline CDR1 and CDR2 sequences are DFQATT and SNEGSKA (reference sequence). The CDR3 extends over 14 amino acids. CDR3 nucleotide sequence: TGCAGTGCTAGATTGACTAGCGGGGGCAATGAGCAGTTCTTC. Protein product: CSARLTSGGNEQFF.

This clonotype was recorded a few times. CDR3 DNA sequence: TGCAGTGCGCGGGACAGGGCAACCTACGAGCAGTACTTC. This translates into CSARDRATYEQYF. The rearrangement joins TRBV20-1 to TRBJ2-7, with 9 bases that match TRBD1. The CDR3 covers 13 residues. Germline values: CDR1 DFQATT, CDR2 SNEGSKA (reference sequence). Germline trimming cut 6 bases from V and 2 bases from J; bases unmatched to any gene: 5.

The chain joins TRBV18 to TRBJ2-7; TRBD1 agrees at 7 bases. Germline V gene lookup returns CDR1 KGHSH and CDR2 LQKENI. The V segment lost 3 bases and the J segment 3 bases; nucleotides outside the gene matches: 5. The length of the CDR3 is 14 residues. The CDR3 sequence: CASSPRQGDYEQYV. The CDR3 DNA sequence: TGTGCCAGCTCACCCAGACAGGGCGACTACGAGCAGTACGTC.

This clonotype was seen at least ten times. The V call is TRBV7-3, the J call TRBJ2-2; D may be TRBD1 or TRBD2 (5 bases each). The germline V and J ends were trimmed by 8 bases and 1 base, with 11 bases remaining between them. This CDR3 is 14 amino acids long. Germline values: CDR1 SGHTA, CDR2 FQGTGA. The CDR3 reads CASRDGENTGELFF. The DNA of the CDR3 is TGTGCCAGCCGGGACGGAGAGAACACCGGGGAGCTGTTTTTT.

This clonotype was detected only a few times. The CDR3 nucleotides are TGTGCCAGCAGCCCCCGGGGTAGCGTCGATACGCAGTATTTT. Its translation is CASSPRGSVDTQYF. The J gene is TRBJ2-3, the V gene TRBV7-3, with TRBD2 as a possible D gene (5 bases). CDR1 and CDR2 (germline): SGHTA, FQGTGA. Trimming took 5 bases from V and 6 from J, leaving 15 bases between them. The CDR3 is made up of 14 amino acids.

This clonotype was seen a few times. The V and J genes are TRBV6-2 or TRBV6-3 and TRBJ2-1; D is undetermined. Germline values: CDR1 MNHEY, CDR2 SVGEGT. V lost 2 bases, J lost 2 bases, and 7 bases lay in between. The CDR3 extends over 14 amino acids. For the CDR3, the DNA is TGTGCCAGCAGTTACAGGTCCCCCTACAATGAGCAGTTCTTC. Amino acids: CASSYRSPYNEQFF.

J is TRBJ2-5 and V is TRBV7-6; no clear D gene. V dropped 8 bases and J dropped 2 bases, with 9 bases sitting between them. Germline values: CDR1 SGHVS, CDR2 FNYEAQ. The CDR3 spans 12 residues. The CDR3 region has the DNA TGTGCCAGCGGGGTAGAGCAAGAGACCCAGTACTTC. As protein: CASGVEQETQYF.

The genes are TRBV15 and TRBJ2-5; a weak D match, TRBD2 (7 bases). The CDR3 runs to 15 residues. The ends were cut back, 0 bases at V and 5 bases at J, with 13 bases in the middle. Looked up from germline, CDR1 is LNHNV and CDR2 is YYDKDF (reference sequence). The CDR3 reads CATSRDGGGGETQYF. CDR3 nucleotides: TGTGCCACCAGCAGAGATGGGGGAGGGGGGGAGACCCAGTACTTC.

CDR3 region: CASSAGTRLYEQYV. Written as DNA, the CDR3 is TGTGCCAGCTCAGCGGGGACAAGGTTATACGAGCAGTACGTC. This chain connects TRBV18 to TRBJ2-7, with D perhaps assigned TRBD1 or TRBD2 (6 bases each). CDR1 is KGHSH, CDR2 LQKENI, per germline. The CDR3 extends over 14 amino acids. The V gene lost 5 bases and the J gene lost 4 bases, with 15 bases spanning the gap.

Only a few counts were recorded for this clonotype. V usage is TRBV5-4 and J usage is TRBJ2-3; a weak D match, TRBD1 (6 bases). Trimming took off 4 bases at V and 1 base at J, with 22 bases between the two ends. The germline V gene encodes CDR1 SGHNT and CDR2 YYREEE (reference sequence). This CDR3 has 18 residues. The CDR3 region is CASSAESQGLLGTDTQYF. The CDR3 nucleotides read TGTGCCAGCAGCGCCGAGTCACAGGGTCTGCTAGGCACAGATACGCAGTATTTT.

In its sample, this clonotype was seen many times. The V and J genes are TRBV29-1 and TRBJ2-7; 10 nucleotides agree with TRBD1. V lost 3 bases to trimming and J lost 6 bases; unmatched junction nucleotides: 5. In germline, CDR1 is SQVTM, CDR2 ANQGSEA. The CDR3 loop spans 13 amino acids. This CDR3 is CSVDRDRGREQYV. In DNA form, the CDR3 reads TGCAGCGTTGATAGGGACAGGGGTCGCGAGCAGTACGTC.

Only a few counts were recorded for this clonotype. The V and J genes are TRBV6-5 and TRBJ2-2; TRBD1 is a possible D gene (7 bases). This CDR3 contains 15 residues. Trimming removed 8 bases from V and 3 bases from J, with 16 bases in between. Germline V gene sequence: CDR1 MNHEY, CDR2 SVGAGI. In DNA, the CDR3 is TGTGCCAGCCAGCGGGCACAGGGGTACACCGGGGAGCTGTTTTTT. Encoded protein: CASQRAQGYTGELFF.

This clonotype was seen only a few times. The chain recombines TRBV6-2 or TRBV6-3 with TRBJ2-1, with TRBD2 matching 8 bases. V lost 2 bases and J lost 5; bases outside the gene matches: 8. Germline V gene lookup returns CDR1 MNHEY and CDR2 SVGEGT. CDR3 length: 16 amino acids. Written as DNA, the CDR3 is TGTGCCAGCAGTTACGCCCCCCGAGCGGGGGACAATGAGCAGTTCTTC. Its protein product is CASSYAPRAGDNEQFF.